This T cell receptor (beta chain) was captured in a study of radiotherapy plus CTLA-4 blockade in lung cancer (dated by TCRdb to the late 2010s). Study-level background: Objective responses were observed in 15% to 20% of enrolled patients, and disease control was achieved in roughly 29%. Summary of the overall study and its limitations: After treatment with radiotherapy and ipilimumab, TCR clones that originated in tumors expanded in peripheral blood. Early dynamic changes in blood T cell clones, together with increased serum interferon-beta after radiation, were reported as the strongest predictors of response.

The library was obtained by the immunoSEQ multiplex PCR assay. TCRdb provides this immuneACCESS table in a form limited to in-frame rearrangements. Some clones are lacking; in checked studies, under half of them reflect an unresolved V gene, and why the rest are absent is not known. The table for this sample lists 70,000 to 90,000 clones; roughly four fifths of them were counted only once. About 0.79% of the sample belongs to the ten largest clones. In this study, focal radiation therapy paired with CTLA-4 blockade (ipilimumab) was tested in patients who had chemo-refractory metastatic non-small-cell lung cancer. The germline V gene specifies SGHRS as CDR1 and YFSETQ as CDR2. The V and J ends are trimmed by 0 bases and 4 bases, leaving 12 bases between them. CDR3 length: 15 amino acids, cysteine to phenylalanine. This entry keeps only the CDR3 DNA: 45 bases, framed from base 1. In its sample, this clone was seen once. There is no known antigen for this receptor. One base away there is no much larger clone; base qualities are not given. Other nucleotide sequences in the sample specify the same CDR3.

The sample consisted of peripheral blood, taken from a patient treated with radiotherapy plus ipilimumab. The chain is assembled from TRBV5-1 and TRBJ2-3, with an unclear D gene assignment. This TCR derives from a human donor with non-small cell lung cancer who had stable disease on radiotherapy plus ipilimumab. The base sequence is TGCGCCAGCAGCTTGGTAGTTGCATCGGCAGATACGCAGTATTTT. Its protein product is CASSLVVASADTQYF. When the CDR3 is completed using the reference TRBV5-1 and TRBJ2-3 genes on either side, the full variable domain is KAGVTQTPRYLIKTRGQQVTLSCSPISGHRSVSWYQQTPGQGLQFLFEYFSETQRNKGNFPGRFSGRQFSNSRSEMNVSTLELGDSALYLCASSLVVASADTQYFGPGTRLTVL.